Shown below are 17 T cell receptor beta chains from a single sample sequenced in a study of identical twins. Each CDR3 protein gets one entry after TCRdb re-called the 5' RACE reads with MiXCR. The table lists a few hundred thousand distinct CDR3 sequences, about 8.3% of them singletons. These data were also filed under a second study, of yellow fever vaccine responses in identical twins.

Sequencing was performed on CD8+ T cells sorted from blood. The receptor set was obtained from a young woman in good health.

This clonotype was seen only a few times. The chain is built from TRBV20-1 and TRBJ2-7, with D possibly TRBD2 on 5 matching bases. The CDR3 sequence is 13 residues long. Germline V gene lookup returns CDR1 DFQATT and CDR2 SNEGSKA (reference sequence). The ends were cut back, 7 bases at V and 3 bases at J, with 16 bases in the middle. The CDR3 sequence: CSVKDERSYEQYF. In nucleotides, the CDR3 is TGCAGTGTCAAAGATGAGCGGAGCTACGAGCAGTACTTC.

This chain connects TRBV27 to TRBJ2-7, with 9 bases lining up with TRBD1. V shed 4 bases, J shed 4 bases, and the junction held 8 bases outside the gene matches. CDR1 and CDR2 from the germline V gene are MNHEY and SMNVEV (reference sequence). The CDR3 is 15 residues long. The CDR3 DNA follows: TGTGCCAGCAGTTGGGGACAGGGTTCGGGTTACGAGCAGTACTTC. Translating gives CASSWGQGSGYEQYF.

This clonotype has ten or more counts. The chain joins TRBV10-3 to TRBJ2-7; TRBD1 aligns across 8 bases. Trimming took 4 bases from V and 6 from J; bases not matched to a gene: 8. This CDR3 spans 14 amino acids. Germline loops: CDR1 ENHRY, CDR2 SYGVKD. In nucleotides, the CDR3 is TGTGCCATCAGTGGTGGAGGACAGGGCTTCGAGCAGTACTTC. Translation gives CAISGGGQGFEQYF.

This clonotype was seen many times. The V and J genes are TRBV4-1 and TRBJ2-1; possible D gene TRBD1, 5 bases. The V gene's germline CDR1 is MGHRA and CDR2 YSYEKL. The CDR3 is 18 residues long. V was cut by 4 bases and J by 0 bases, with 19 bases left in between. The CDR3 protein is CASSLLWGPSPSYNEQFF. The CDR3 bases are TGCGCCAGCAGCCTGTTGTGGGGCCCTTCCCCCTCCTACAATGAGCAGTTCTTC.

The chain employs TRBV13 and TRBJ2-3; D remains ambiguous. This CDR3 contains 14 residues. Germline V gene lookup returns CDR1 PRHDT and CDR2 FYEKMQ (reference sequence). Trimming stripped 1 base from V and 3 bases from J, with 8 bases between. CDR3 loop: CASSLEKGTDTQYF. The CDR3, as DNA: TGTGCCAGCAGCTTAGAAAAGGGAACAGATACGCAGTATTTT.

This clonotype has just a few counts. The V and J genes are TRBV7-9 and TRBJ2-3; D is undetermined. With 5 bases removed from V and 2 bases from J, the gap between germline ends came to 14 bases. The germline gives CDR1 SEHNR, CDR2 FQNEAQ (reference sequence). The length of the CDR3 is 15 residues. This CDR3 reads CASSATRGPTDTQYF. CDR3 sequence (DNA): TGTGCCAGCAGCGCAACCAGAGGTCCCACAGATACGCAGTATTTT. Looking up the rest from reference TRBV7-9 and TRBJ2-3 gives the full variable domain: DTGVSQNPRHKITKRGQNVTFRCDPISEHNRLYWYRQTLGQGPEFLTYFQNEAQLEKSRLLSDRFSAERPKGSFSTLEIQRTEQGDSAMYLCASSATRGPTDTQYFGPGTRLTVL.

V is TRBV11-2 and J is TRBJ2-7; D gene uncertain. The V and J ends lost 5 bases and 4 bases respectively, with 12 bases between them. This CDR3 spans 13 amino acids. Germline-derived CDR1 and CDR2 are SGHAT and FQNNGV. The CDR3 spells CASSISQRYEQYF. In nucleotides, the CDR3 is TGTGCCAGCAGCATATCTCAGAGATACGAGCAGTACTTC.

The chain employs TRBV6-1 and TRBJ2-2; 9 nucleotides match TRBD2. The CDR3 contains 18 residues. The V gene's germline CDR1 is MNHNS and CDR2 SASEGT. V lost 7 bases and J lost 5; bases outside the gene matches: 17. The DNA of the CDR3 is TGTGCCAGCAATCCGACGATACAACTAGCGGGCGGAACCGGGGAGCTGTTTTTT. The encoded protein is CASNPTIQLAGGTGELFF.

The V gene is TRBV4-3, the J gene TRBJ2-7; 7 bases are a match to TRBD2. CDR1 and CDR2 from the germline V gene are LGHNA and YSLEER. The trim removed 1 base at V and 4 bases at J, leaving 7 bases unmatched. CDR3 length: 15 residues. The CDR3 nucleotides read TGCGCCAGCAGCCAAGTGGGAGGGGCCATATACGAGCAGTACTTC. As protein: CASSQVGGAIYEQYF.

The V gene is TRBV5-6, the J gene TRBJ2-2, with D hard to call. Germline V gene sequence: CDR1 SGHDT, CDR2 YYEEEE. Trimming stripped 4 bases from V and 1 base from J, with 11 bases between. CDR3 length: 15 residues. The CDR3 DNA reads TGTGCCAGCAGCCCCAGCCCGAAGAACACCGGGGAGCTGTTTTTT. Its protein is CASSPSPKNTGELFF. Filled out from reference TRBV5-6 and TRBJ2-2, the complete variable domain reads DAGVTQSPTHLIKTRGQQVTLRCSPKSGHDTVSWYQQALGQGPQFIFQYYEEEERQRGNFPDRFSGHQFPNYSSELNVNALLLGDSALYLCASSPSPKNTGELFFGEGSRLTVL.

This clonotype has a handful of counts. The gene calls are TRBV6-4 and TRBJ2-7; D may match TRBD1 or TRBD2 (6 bases each). Germline V CDR1 and CDR2: MRHNA, SNTAGT. The CDR3 is 18 residues long. With 2 bases removed from V and 2 bases from J, the gap between germline ends came to 22 bases. CDR3 loop: CASSDPKTDRGLTYEQYF. In nucleotides, the CDR3 is TGTGCCAGCAGTGACCCAAAGACAGATCGGGGGCTGACCTACGAGCAGTACTTC.

This clonotype occurred a few times. This chain connects TRBV20-1 to TRBJ2-1, with D uncertain. The germline CDR1 and CDR2 sequences are DFQATT and SNEGSKA (reference sequence). The CDR3 runs 13 residues. V gave up 7 bases and J gave up 2 bases, with 12 bases separating them. The DNA for the CDR3 is TGCAGTGGACTGGCAGCGACCTACAATGAGCAGTTCTTC. The encoded protein is CSGLAATYNEQFF.

The J gene is TRBJ2-3, the V gene TRBV7-2, with 9 bases matching TRBD2. The CDR3 is made up of 15 amino acids. Germline CDR1 reads SGHTA; CDR2 reads FQGNSA. V lost 3 bases, J lost 6 bases, and 7 bases stayed unmatched. CDR3 residues: CASSFGTSWLDTQYF. The CDR3 region has the DNA TGTGCCAGCAGCTTCGGGACTAGCTGGCTGGATACGCAGTATTTT.

In its sample, this clonotype was seen many times. This may arise from a read error, as a much more abundant clone is one base away. V and J are TRBV7-9 and TRBJ2-7; no clear D. The V gene's germline CDR1 is SEHNR and CDR2 FQNEAQ (reference sequence). Deletions cut 5 bases from V and 3 bases from J, with 5 bases between. CDR3 length: 11 residues. The CDR3, as DNA: TGTGCCAGCAGCCAAGACTACGAGCAGTACTTC. Its protein is CASSQDYEQYF.

This clonotype was seen a handful of times. CDR3 protein: CASSGIPPRDTEAFF. The CDR3 region has the DNA TGTGCCAGCAGCGGGATCCCCCCTCGGGACACTGAAGCTTTCTTT. The V gene is TRBV27, the J gene TRBJ1-1; unclear D gene. In germline, CDR1 is MNHEY, CDR2 SMNVEV (reference sequence). The CDR3 length is 15 residues. V was shortened by 6 bases and J by 3 bases, with 17 bases between the two germline ends.

CDR3 in amino acids: CASSQDPRHDEQFF. CDR3 sequence (DNA): TGCGCCAGCAGCCAAGATCCACGCCATGATGAGCAGTTCTTC. The chain uses TRBV4-3 and TRBJ2-1, with D hard to call. The CDR3 is made up of 14 amino acids. Germline loops: CDR1 LGHNA, CDR2 YSLEER. The V end was cut by 0 bases, the J end by 8 bases, with 11 bases between.

The sample holds many counts of this clonotype. This chain connects TRBV12-3 or TRBV12-4 to TRBJ2-7; TRBD1 matches at 7 bases. The CDR3 is made up of 15 amino acids. Unmatched junction bases numbered 9, after V lost 5 bases and J lost 2 bases. The CDR3 protein is CASSRRDSQTYEQYF. In nucleotides, the CDR3 is TGTGCCAGCAGTAGACGGGACAGCCAAACCTACGAGCAGTACTTC.